Following are 12 T cell receptor beta chains from one sample sequenced in a study of blood T cell repertoires in COVID-19. TCRdb's table, derived via immunoSEQ multiplex PCR, lists solely in-frame clones and lacks some. The table has approximately 260,000 clones, roughly four fifths seen once. The specimen was peripheral blood. Receptors originate from a woman at least 80 years old with acute or convalescent COVID-19.

This chain links TRBV7-3 with TRBJ2-5; 9 bases agree with TRBD1. Per germline, CDR1 SGHTA and CDR2 FQGTGA. Trimming cost V 4 bases and J 5 bases; bases outside gene matches: 5. The CDR3 contains 14 residues. CDR3 in amino acids: CASSSTGGGETQYF. The CDR3 DNA follows: TGTGCCAGCAGCTCCACAGGGGGCGGTGAGACCCAGTACTTC. The full variable domain, its missing parts supplied by reference TRBV7-3 and TRBJ2-5, is GAGVSQTPSNKVTEKGKYVELRCDPISGHTALYWYRQSLGQGPEFLIYFQGTGAADDSGLPNDRFFAVRPEGSVSTLKIQRTERGDSAVYLCASSSTGGGETQYFGPGTRLLVL.

The chain couples TRBV10-3 to TRBJ1-1, with 8 positions matching TRBD1. The CDR3 totals 13 residues. The J segment lost 4 bases and the V segment lost 6 bases, leaving 4 bases of the junction unmatched. The germline gives CDR1 ENHRY, CDR2 SYGVKD. CDR3 nucleotides: TGTGCCATCAGCGGGACAGGTCGCACTGAAGCTTTCTTT. It yields the protein CAISGTGRTEAFF.

This rearrangement joins TRBV19 to TRBJ1-1, with D perhaps TRBD1 (6 bases). Germline loops: CDR1 LNHDA, CDR2 SQIVND (reference sequence). The V gene lost 6 bases and the J gene lost 7 bases, with 18 bases spanning the gap. This CDR3 spans 14 amino acids. For the CDR3, the DNA is TGTGCCAGTAGGTATGTGGACAGAGGCCTTGAAGCTTTCTTT. Protein: CASRYVDRGLEAFF.

The V call is TRBV7-3, the J call TRBJ2-5; D might be TRBD2 (5 bases). The germline V and J ends were trimmed by 5 bases and 4 bases, with 11 bases remaining between them. Germline CDR1 is SGHTA and CDR2 is FQGTGA. CDR3 length equals 13 residues. The CDR3 DNA is TGTGCCAGCAGCGGTGGACTGAGAGAGACCCAGTACTTC. Protein product: CASSGGLRETQYF.

The sample holds a few counts of this clone. The chain uses TRBV5-1 and TRBJ2-5, with TRBD2 as a possible D gene (6 bases). The CDR3 length is 15 residues. The germline CDR1 and CDR2 sequences are SGHRS and YFSETQ. V was shortened by 5 bases and J by 5 bases, with 19 bases between the two germline ends. The CDR3 DNA sequence: TGCGCCAGCAGTACCCGGACTACCCCGTCGGAGACCCAGTACTTC. Translation gives CASSTRTTPSETQYF. Full variable domain (rest looked up from reference TRBV5-1 and TRBJ2-5): KAGVTQTPRYLIKTRGQQVTLSCSPISGHRSVSWYQQTPGQGLQFLFEYFSETQRNKGNFPGRFSGRQFSNSRSEMNVSTLELGDSALYLCASSTRTTPSETQYFGPGTRLLVL.

The chain employs TRBV7-9 and TRBJ1-1; possible D gene TRBD1, 5 bases. V was cut by 11 bases and J by 4 bases, with 11 bases left in between. CDR3 length: 11 amino acids. Germline loops: CDR1 SEHNR, CDR2 FQNEAQ (reference sequence). For the CDR3, the DNA is TGTGCCTGCTGGGGCGGCACTGAAGCTTTCTTT. It specifies CACWGGTEAFF.

This clone occurred once. The chain uses TRBV5-6 and TRBJ2-1; a possible D gene is TRBD1 (6 bases). The V end was cut by 4 bases, the J end by 2 bases, with 13 bases between. CDR1 is SGHDT, CDR2 YYEEEE, per germline. The length of the CDR3 is 15 residues. The CDR3 region has the DNA TGTGCCAGCAGCCCCGGGACACCAACCTACAATGAGCAGTTCTTC. Amino acids: CASSPGTPTYNEQFF. Based on the CDR3 plus reference TRBV5-6 and TRBJ2-1, the full variable domain is DAGVTQSPTHLIKTRGQQVTLRCSPKSGHDTVSWYQQALGQGPQFIFQYYEEEERQRGNFPDRFSGHQFPNYSSELNVNALLLGDSALYLCASSPGTPTYNEQFFGPGTRLTVL.

V and J are TRBV5-1 and TRBJ2-5, with D possibly being TRBD1 (5 bases). V lost 0 bases and J lost 0, with 12 bases in between. The CDR3 contains 16 residues. Germline assignment: CDR1 SGHRS and CDR2 YFSETQ. CDR3 bases: TGCGCCAGCAGCTTGGCTGGACACCCTTACCAAGAGACCCAGTACTTC. Amino acids: CASSLAGHPYQETQYF. The variable domain in full, completed from reference TRBV5-1 and TRBJ2-5, reads KAGVTQTPRYLIKTRGQQVTLSCSPISGHRSVSWYQQTPGQGLQFLFEYFSETQRNKGNFPGRFSGRQFSNSRSEMNVSTLELGDSALYLCASSLAGHPYQETQYFGPGTRLLVL.

The rearrangement links TRBV19 to TRBJ2-5; D gene uncertain. The CDR3 length is 15 residues. V was cut by 3 bases and J by 0 bases, with 11 bases left in between. Germline CDR1 is LNHDA and CDR2 is SQIVND (reference sequence). CDR3 in DNA: TGTGCCAGTAGTATCTCGGTGACATACCAAGAGACCCAGTACTTC. The encoded protein is CASSISVTYQETQYF.

This sequence joins TRBV27 and TRBJ2-3; D possibly corresponds to TRBD1 (8 bases). Germline loops: CDR1 MNHEY, CDR2 SMNVEV (reference sequence). V was cut by 5 bases and J by 2 bases, with 14 bases left in between. The CDR3 is made up of 15 amino acids. CDR3 amino acids: CASSDRGGATDTQYF. Here the CDR3 DNA reads TGTGCCAGCAGTGACAGGGGAGGGGCCACAGATACGCAGTATTTT.

About this clone: One junction end disagrees with the germline gene, perhaps due to a read error. The chain carries TRBV5-1 and TRBJ2-7; 15 nucleotides agree with TRBD2. Per the germline V gene, CDR1 is SGHRS and CDR2 is YFSETQ. The CDR3 loop spans 14 amino acids. This CDR3 is CASSEGLAGGPYNF. The CDR3 DNA follows: TGCGCCAGCAGCGAGGGACTAGCGGGGGGTCCGTATAACTTC.

The chain couples TRBV3-1 (or the pseudogene TRBV3-2) to TRBJ2-7, with D perhaps matching TRBD2 (6 bases). V was pared by 4 bases and J by 1 base, with 14 bases between. This CDR3 is 15 amino acids long. The V gene's germline CDR1 is LGHDT and CDR2 YNNKEL (reference sequence). As DNA, the CDR3 is TGTGCCAGCAGCCGGAAGTGGGACTTTTCCTACGAGCAGTACTTC. As protein: CASSRKWDFSYEQYF.